Sequencing of this TCR beta chain was carried out in a study of somatic mutations in cytotoxic T cells in rheumatoid arthritis. The overall study: There were some V beta antibody-stained T-cell populations flow-sorted at nearly 100% purity, and these included V beta1+ cells sequenced for TCRB. Study-level findings and limits: Age-matched healthy controls and rheumatoid arthritis patients had CD8+ T-cell clonality that did not differ significantly.

In its sample, this clone was seen a few times. Its antigen is undetermined. Healthy control status was assigned to blood donors, whose median age was approximately 50 years (range about 21-70) and of whom under 60% were female. Assay: immunoSEQ multiplex PCR; the TCRdb copy retains only in-frame clones and omits some. This sample has 20,000 or so clones, with 74% found just once. Germline V gives CDR1 MNHEY, CDR2 SMNVEV (reference sequence). Trimming shortened V by 1 base and J by 1 base, and 14 bases separated the two germline ends. The CDR3 consists of 17 residues. The J gene is TRBJ1-5, the V gene TRBV27, with D tentatively TRBD1 (6 bases). Sequencing used CD8+ T cells sorted from blood. The receptor was derived from a man aged 60-69 years in good health. As DNA, the CDR3 is TGTGCCAGCAGTTTATTTGGGGGCGCGGAAAGCAATCAGCCCCAGCATTTT. This codes for CASSLFGGAESNQPQHF.